This record concerns one T cell receptor beta chain sequence. The antigen is not known. This entry is derived from a study of cytomegalovirus exposure and HLA in healthy donors. Study-level background: One earlier analysis, a look at approximately 180 million T cells, found some 120 million unique TCR beta sequences.

Germline V gene data show CDR1 as SGHRS and CDR2 as YFSETQ. Trimming took 0 bases from V and 3 from J; bases not matched to a gene: 9. This CDR3 contains 19 residues. Notes on the study in general: One variant, a missense change in DCLRE1C, was linked in a later analysis to TCR beta V- and J-gene trimming. Researchers counted 150 to 200 TCR beta chains as cytomegalovirus-associated. Several of the most significant clusters appeared, in a later analysis, to be linked to common viral pathogens.

It was with 60 Vbeta and 13 Jbeta primers that the PCR ran. Method: immunoSEQ multiplex PCR; TCRdb's copy keeps in-frame clones and lacks some. The sample lists 120,000 to 150,000 clones, about four fifths occurring once. Sequenced input: PBMCs. The source is a female donor in good health and CMV-seronegative. The rearrangement uses TRBV5-1 and TRBJ1-4; 12 nucleotides match TRBD1. CDR3 amino acids: CASSLVGTGGGGANEKLFF. CDR3 DNA: TGCGCCAGCAGCTTGGTGGGGACAGGGGGCGGCGGAGCTAATGAAAAACTGTTTTTT. Using reference TRBV5-1 and TRBJ1-4 for the parts outside the CDR3, the full variable domain is KAGVTQTPRYLIKTRGQQVTLSCSPISGHRSVSWYQQTPGQGLQFLFEYFSETQRNKGNFPGRFSGRQFSNSRSEMNVSTLELGDSALYLCASSLVGTGGGGANEKLFFGSGTQLSVL.